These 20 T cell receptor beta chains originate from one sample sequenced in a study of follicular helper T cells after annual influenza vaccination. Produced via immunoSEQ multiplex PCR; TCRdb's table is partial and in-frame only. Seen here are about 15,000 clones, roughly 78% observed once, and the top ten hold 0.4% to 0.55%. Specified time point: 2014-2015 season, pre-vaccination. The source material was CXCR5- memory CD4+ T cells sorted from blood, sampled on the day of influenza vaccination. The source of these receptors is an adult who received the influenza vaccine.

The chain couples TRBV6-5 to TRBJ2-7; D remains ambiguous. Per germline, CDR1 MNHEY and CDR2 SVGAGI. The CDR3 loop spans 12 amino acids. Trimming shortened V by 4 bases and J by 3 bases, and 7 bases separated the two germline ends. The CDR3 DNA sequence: TGTGCCAGCAGTTCCACGTACTACGAGCAGTACTTC. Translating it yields CASSSTYYEQYF.

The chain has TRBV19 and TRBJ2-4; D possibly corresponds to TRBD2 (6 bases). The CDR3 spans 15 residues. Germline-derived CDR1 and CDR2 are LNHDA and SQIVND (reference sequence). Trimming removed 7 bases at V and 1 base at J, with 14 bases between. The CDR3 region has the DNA TGTGCCAGTAAATCTATGGAGGGGGCCAAAAACATTCAGTACTTC. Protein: CASKSMEGAKNIQYF.

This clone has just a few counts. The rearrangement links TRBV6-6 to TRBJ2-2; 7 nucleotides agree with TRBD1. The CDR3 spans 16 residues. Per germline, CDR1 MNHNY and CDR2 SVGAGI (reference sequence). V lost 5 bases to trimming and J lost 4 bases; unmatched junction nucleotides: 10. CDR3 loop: CASSNRGGASTGELFF. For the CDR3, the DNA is TGTGCCAGCAGTAATAGAGGGGGCGCGAGCACCGGGGAGCTGTTTTTT.

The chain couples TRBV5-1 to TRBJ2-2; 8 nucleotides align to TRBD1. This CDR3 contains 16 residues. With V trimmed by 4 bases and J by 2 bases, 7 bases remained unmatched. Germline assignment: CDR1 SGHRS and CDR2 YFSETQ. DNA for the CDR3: TGCGCCAGCAGCCCTGGCAGGGGGCGTAACACCGGGGAGCTGTTTTTT. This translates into CASSPGRGRNTGELFF.

This CDR3 reads CASRQTGLGQPQHF. The CDR3 DNA reads TGTGCCAGCAGGCAGACGGGTTTGGGTCAGCCCCAGCATTTT. The rearrangement links TRBV6-5 to TRBJ1-5; D is undetermined. Per germline, CDR1 MNHEY and CDR2 SVGAGI. The CDR3 length is 14 residues. With 6 bases removed from V and 6 bases from J, the gap between germline ends came to 15 bases.

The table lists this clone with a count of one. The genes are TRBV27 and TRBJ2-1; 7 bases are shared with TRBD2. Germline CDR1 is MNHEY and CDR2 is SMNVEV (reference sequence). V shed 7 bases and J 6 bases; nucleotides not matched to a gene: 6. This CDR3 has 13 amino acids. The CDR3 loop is CASTPGLGNEQFF. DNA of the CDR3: TGTGCCAGCACACCCGGACTAGGCAATGAGCAGTTCTTC.

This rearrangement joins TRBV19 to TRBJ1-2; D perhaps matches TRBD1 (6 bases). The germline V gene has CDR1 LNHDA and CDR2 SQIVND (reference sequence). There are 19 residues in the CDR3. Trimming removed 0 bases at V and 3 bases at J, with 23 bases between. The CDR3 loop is CASSIEGAAAIQRDYGYTF. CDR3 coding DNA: TGTGCCAGTAGTATAGAGGGGGCGGCAGCGATTCAGCGTGACTATGGCTACACCTTC.

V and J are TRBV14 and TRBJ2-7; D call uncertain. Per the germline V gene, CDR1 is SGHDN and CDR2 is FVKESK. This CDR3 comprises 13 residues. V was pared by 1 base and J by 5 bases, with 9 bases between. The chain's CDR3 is CASSQVTRHEQYF. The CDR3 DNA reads TGTGCCAGCAGCCAAGTGACTCGCCACGAGCAGTACTTC. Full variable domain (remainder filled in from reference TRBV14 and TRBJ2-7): EAGVTQFPSHSVIEKGQTVTLRCDPISGHDNLYWYRRVMGKEIKFLLHFVKESKQDESGMPNNRFLAERTGGTYSTLKVQPAELEDSGVYFCASSQVTRHEQYFGPGTRLTVT.

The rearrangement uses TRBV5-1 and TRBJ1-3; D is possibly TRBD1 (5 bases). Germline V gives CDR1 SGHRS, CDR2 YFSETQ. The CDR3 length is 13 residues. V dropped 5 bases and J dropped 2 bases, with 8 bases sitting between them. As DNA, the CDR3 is TGCGCCAGCAGGCGGGGACCTGGAAACACCATATATTTT. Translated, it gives CASRRGPGNTIYF.

The CDR3 DNA reads TGTGCCAGCAGCAAGAGGACAGGTGGACCGACTAGCGGGGAGCTGTTTTTT. Translated, it gives CASSKRTGGPTSGELFF. V and J are TRBV27 and TRBJ2-2; weak D call: TRBD1 (7 bases). The V end lost 6 bases, the J end lost 7 bases, and 24 bases lay between the germline ends. The CDR3 loop spans 17 amino acids. The V gene's germline CDR1 is MNHEY and CDR2 SMNVEV (reference sequence).

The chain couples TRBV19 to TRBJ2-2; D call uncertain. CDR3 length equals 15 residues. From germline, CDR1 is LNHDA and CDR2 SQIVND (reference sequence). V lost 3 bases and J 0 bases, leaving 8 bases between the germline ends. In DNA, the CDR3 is TGTGCCAGTAGTATTGCGAGCGCGAACACCGGGGAGCTGTTTTTT. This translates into CASSIASANTGELFF. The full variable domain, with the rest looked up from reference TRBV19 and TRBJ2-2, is DGGITQSPKYLFRKEGQNVTLSCEQNLNHDAMYWYRQDPGQGLRLIYYSQIVNDFQKGDIAEGYSVSREKKESFPLTVTSAQKNPTAFYLCASSIASANTGELFFGEGSRLTVL.

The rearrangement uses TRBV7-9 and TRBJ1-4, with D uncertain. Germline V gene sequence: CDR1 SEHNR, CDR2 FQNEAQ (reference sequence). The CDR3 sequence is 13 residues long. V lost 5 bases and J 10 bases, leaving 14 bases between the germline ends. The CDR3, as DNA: TGTGCCAGCAGCCTACCCGGTGAGGGAAAACTGTTTTTT. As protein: CASSLPGEGKLFF.

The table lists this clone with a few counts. The CDR3 protein is CASGGGAGGEQYF. CDR3 DNA sequence: TGCGCCAGCGGCGGCGGGGCCGGGGGCGAGCAGTACTTC. The V call is TRBV5-1, the J call TRBJ2-7; tentative D call: TRBD2 (6 bases). The length of the CDR3 is 13 residues. CDR1 SGHRS and CDR2 YFSETQ come from the germline V gene. Trimming removed 7 bases at V and 6 bases at J, with 17 bases between.

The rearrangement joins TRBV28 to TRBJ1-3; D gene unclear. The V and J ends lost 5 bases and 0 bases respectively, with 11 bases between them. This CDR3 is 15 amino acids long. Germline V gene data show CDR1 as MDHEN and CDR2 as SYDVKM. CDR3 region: CASSQGWNSGNTIYF. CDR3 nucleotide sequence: TGTGCCAGCAGTCAAGGGTGGAACTCTGGAAACACCATATATTTT.

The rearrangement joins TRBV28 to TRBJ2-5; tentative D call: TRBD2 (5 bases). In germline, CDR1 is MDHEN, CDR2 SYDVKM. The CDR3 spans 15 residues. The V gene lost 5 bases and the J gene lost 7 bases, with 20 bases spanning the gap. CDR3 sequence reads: CASSRLPGNLGTQYF. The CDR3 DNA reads TGTGCCAGCAGTCGCTTGCCCGGGAACCTAGGGACCCAGTACTTC.

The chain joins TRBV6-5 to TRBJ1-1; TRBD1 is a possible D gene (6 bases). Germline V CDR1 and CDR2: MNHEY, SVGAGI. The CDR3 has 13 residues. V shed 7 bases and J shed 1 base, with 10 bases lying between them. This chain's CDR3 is CASTDSQNTEAFF. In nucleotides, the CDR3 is TGTGCCAGCACGGACAGCCAGAACACTGAAGCTTTCTTT.

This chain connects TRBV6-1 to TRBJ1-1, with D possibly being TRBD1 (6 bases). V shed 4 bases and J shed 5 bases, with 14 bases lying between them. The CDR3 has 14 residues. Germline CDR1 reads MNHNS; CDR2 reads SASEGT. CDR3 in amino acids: CASSATGLGTEAFF. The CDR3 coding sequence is TGTGCCAGCAGTGCTACAGGGCTGGGGACTGAAGCTTTCTTT.

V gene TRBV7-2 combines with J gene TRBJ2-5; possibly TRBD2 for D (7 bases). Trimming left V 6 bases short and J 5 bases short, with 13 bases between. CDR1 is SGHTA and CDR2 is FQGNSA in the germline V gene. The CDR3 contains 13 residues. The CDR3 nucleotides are TGTGCCAGCAGGTTCAAGGGGGGGGAGACCCAGTACTTC. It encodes CASRFKGGETQYF.

CDR3 nucleotide sequence: TGCGCCAGCAGTGAGGAGGACAGGACCAAATTTTATAGCAATCAGCCCCAGCATTTT. It is translated as CASSEEDRTKFYSNQPQHF. The chain couples TRBV10-2 to TRBJ1-5; 7 positions match TRBD1. CDR3 size: 19 residues. J was trimmed by 0 bases and V by 2 bases; bases with no gene match: 13. Looked up from germline, CDR1 is WSHSY and CDR2 is SAAADI.

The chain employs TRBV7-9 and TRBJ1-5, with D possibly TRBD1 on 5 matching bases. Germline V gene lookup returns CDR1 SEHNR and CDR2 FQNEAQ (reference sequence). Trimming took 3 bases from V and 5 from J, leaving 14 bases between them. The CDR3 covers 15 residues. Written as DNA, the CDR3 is TGTGCCAGCAGCTTGAATGAACCGGGGGATCAGCCCCAGCATTTT. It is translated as CASSLNEPGDQPQHF.